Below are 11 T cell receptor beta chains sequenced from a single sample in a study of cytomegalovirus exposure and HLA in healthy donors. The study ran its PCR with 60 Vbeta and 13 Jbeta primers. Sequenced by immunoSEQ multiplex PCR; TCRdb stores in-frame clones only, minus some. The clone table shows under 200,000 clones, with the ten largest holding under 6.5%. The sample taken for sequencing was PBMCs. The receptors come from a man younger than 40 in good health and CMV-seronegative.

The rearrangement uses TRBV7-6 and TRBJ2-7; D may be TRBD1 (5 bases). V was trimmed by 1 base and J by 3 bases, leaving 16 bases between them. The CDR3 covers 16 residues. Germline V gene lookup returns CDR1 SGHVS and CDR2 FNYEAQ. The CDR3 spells CASSLGAQKGNYEQYF. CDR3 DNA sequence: TGTGCCAGCAGCTTAGGGGCCCAGAAGGGGAACTACGAGCAGTACTTC.

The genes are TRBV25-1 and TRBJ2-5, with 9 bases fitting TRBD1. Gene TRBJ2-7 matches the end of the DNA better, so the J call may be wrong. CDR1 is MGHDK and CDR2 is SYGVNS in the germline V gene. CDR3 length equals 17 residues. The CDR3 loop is CASSELGQGTGRYEQYF. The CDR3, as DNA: TGTGCCAGCAGTGAATTAGGGCAAGGGACAGGGCGGTACGAGCAGTACTTC.

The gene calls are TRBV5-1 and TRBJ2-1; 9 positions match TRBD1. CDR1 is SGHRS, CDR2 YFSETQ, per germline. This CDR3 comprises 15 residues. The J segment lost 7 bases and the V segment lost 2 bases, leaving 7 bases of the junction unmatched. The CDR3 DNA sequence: TGCGCCAGCAGCTTTACGGACAGGGGTGATAATGAGCAGTTCTTC. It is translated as CASSFTDRGDNEQFF.

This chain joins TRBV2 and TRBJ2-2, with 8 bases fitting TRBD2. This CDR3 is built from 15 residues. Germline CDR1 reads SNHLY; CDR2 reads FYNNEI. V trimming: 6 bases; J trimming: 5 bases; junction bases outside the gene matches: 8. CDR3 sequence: CASSPSGSRTGELFF. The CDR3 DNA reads TGTGCCAGCAGCCCGAGCGGGAGTCGAACCGGGGAGCTGTTTTTT. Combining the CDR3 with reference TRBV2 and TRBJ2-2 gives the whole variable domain EPEVTQTPSHQVTQMGQEVILRCVPISNHLYFYWYRQILGQKVEFLVSFYNNEISEKSEIFDDQFSVERPDGSNFTLKIRSTKLEDSAMYFCASSPSGSRTGELFFGEGSRLTVL.

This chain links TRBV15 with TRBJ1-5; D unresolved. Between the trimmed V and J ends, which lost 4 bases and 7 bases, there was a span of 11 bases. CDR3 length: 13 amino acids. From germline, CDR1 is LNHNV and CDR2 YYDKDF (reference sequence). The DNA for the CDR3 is TGTGCCACCAGCAACGGGGATGAACAGCCCCAGCATTTT. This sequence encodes CATSNGDEQPQHF.

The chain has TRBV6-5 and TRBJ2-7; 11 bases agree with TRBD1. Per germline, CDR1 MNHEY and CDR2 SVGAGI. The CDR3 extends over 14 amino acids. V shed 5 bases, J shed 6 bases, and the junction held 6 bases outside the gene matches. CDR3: CASSLWDRGAEQYF. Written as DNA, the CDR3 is TGTGCCAGCAGTCTATGGGACAGGGGGGCCGAGCAGTACTTC.

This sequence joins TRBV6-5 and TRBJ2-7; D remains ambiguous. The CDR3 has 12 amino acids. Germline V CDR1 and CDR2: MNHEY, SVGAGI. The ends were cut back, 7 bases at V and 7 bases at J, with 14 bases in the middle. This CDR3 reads CASNGAFGEQYF. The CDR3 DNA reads TGTGCCAGCAATGGCGCCTTCGGGGAGCAGTACTTC.

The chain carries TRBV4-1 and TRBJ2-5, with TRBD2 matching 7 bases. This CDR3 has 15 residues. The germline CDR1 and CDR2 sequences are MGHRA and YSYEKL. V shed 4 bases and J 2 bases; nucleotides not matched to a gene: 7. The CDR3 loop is CASSPPLATQETQYF. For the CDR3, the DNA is TGCGCCAGCAGCCCACCACTAGCGACACAAGAGACCCAGTACTTC.

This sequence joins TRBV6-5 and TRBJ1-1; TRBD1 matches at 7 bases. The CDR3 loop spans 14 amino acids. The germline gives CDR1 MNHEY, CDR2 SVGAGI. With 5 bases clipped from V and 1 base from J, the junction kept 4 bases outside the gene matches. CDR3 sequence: CASSPGTANTEAFF. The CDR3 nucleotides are TGTGCCAGCAGTCCCGGGACAGCGAACACTGAAGCTTTCTTT.

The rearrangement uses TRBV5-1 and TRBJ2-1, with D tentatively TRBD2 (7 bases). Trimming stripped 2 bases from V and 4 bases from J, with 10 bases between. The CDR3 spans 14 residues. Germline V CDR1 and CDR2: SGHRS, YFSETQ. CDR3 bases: TGCGCCAGCAGCTTTGGGGGGGCTTACAATGAGCAGTTCTTC. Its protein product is CASSFGGAYNEQFF.

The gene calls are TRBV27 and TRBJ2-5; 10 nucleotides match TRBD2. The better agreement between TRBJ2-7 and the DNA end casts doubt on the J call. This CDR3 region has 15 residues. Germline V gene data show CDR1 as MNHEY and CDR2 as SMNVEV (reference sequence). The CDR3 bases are TGTGCCAGCAGATCGGGACTAGCGCCGACCTACGAGCAGTACTTC. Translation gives CASRSGLAPTYEQYF.